These 5 T cell receptor beta chains were all obtained from the same sample, sequenced in a study of CD8 T cells in Susac syndrome. Reverse transcription of roughly 0.5 to 1 ug RNA used random hexamers. MiXCR, applied by TCRdb to the immunoSEQ multiplex PCR reads, yields one record per CDR3 protein. Of about 400,000 distinct CDR3 sequences listed, approximately 85% are singletons. The specimen was CD8+ T cells from PBMCs. These receptors came from a human donor with multiple sclerosis.

The chain links TRBV6-1 to TRBJ2-7, with TRBD1 matching 8 bases. The CDR3 is made up of 15 amino acids. J gave up 4 bases and V 2 bases, and 7 bases lay outside the gene matches. Germline V gene sequence: CDR1 MNHNS, CDR2 SASEGT. The CDR3: CASSETAGTGYEQYF. CDR3 DNA: TGTGCCAGCAGTGAAACCGCCGGGACAGGTTACGAGCAGTACTTC.

The genes are TRBV4-3 and TRBJ2-5; D not certain. Germline V lookup: CDR1 LGHNA, CDR2 YSLEER. CDR3 length: 14 residues. Trimming cost V 1 base and J 5 bases, with 11 bases left between them. The CDR3 loop is CASSQVVVGETQYF. CDR3 bases: TGCGCCAGCAGCCAAGTAGTGGTCGGGGAGACCCAGTACTTC.

J is TRBJ2-3 and V is TRBV14; D ambiguous. The germline V gene has CDR1 SGHDN and CDR2 FVKESK. With 4 bases removed from V and 1 base from J, the gap between germline ends came to 9 bases. The CDR3 totals 14 residues. CDR3 nucleotides: TGTGCCAGCAGCCGCAGTGGGGGCACAGATACGCAGTATTTT. Residues: CASSRSGGTDTQYF.

The chain recombines TRBV19 with TRBJ2-1; 8 nucleotides align to TRBD1. Looked up from germline, CDR1 is LNHDA and CDR2 is SQIVND (reference sequence). The CDR3 loop spans 14 amino acids. The trim removed 8 bases at V and 9 bases at J, leaving 12 bases unmatched. The CDR3 nucleotides read TGTGCCAGTGCCACCTCAGGGGGCATCGGTGAGCAGTTCTTC. Residues: CASATSGGIGEQFF.

The chain couples TRBV5-1 to TRBJ2-7; a weak D match, TRBD2 (5 bases). This CDR3 spans 16 amino acids. Per germline, CDR1 SGHRS and CDR2 YFSETQ. V dropped 4 bases and J dropped 6 bases, with 23 bases sitting between them. As DNA, the CDR3 is TGCGCCAGCAGCGGAGACGGGATTCTGCCCTCCGTCGAGCAGTACTTC. This translates into CASSGDGILPSVEQYF.